This is a list of T cell receptor beta chains from one sample in a study of shared clonotypes between healthy human individuals. Generated by immunoSEQ multiplex PCR, the TCRdb table keeps only in-frame clones and is missing some. The sample shows 650,000 to 750,000 clones, less than 80% of them seen only once. The material sequenced was memory CD4+ T cells sorted from blood. These receptor sequences come from a woman aged 25 to 39 in good health. CDR3s include the opening cysteine and the closing phenylalanine or tryptophan. D genes are given only for firm matches. The size field is filled for only some rows; it gives once, few, many or a size class.

j_call,clone_size,v_call,d_call,cdr3_nt,cdr3_aa
TRBJ2-1,.,TRBV7-9,TRBD2,TGTGCCAGCAGCTTTGACGGGAGGACTTTCAATGAGCAGTTCTTC,CASSFDGRTFNEQFF
TRBJ2-2,.,TRBV5-1,.,TGCGCCAGCAGCTCGGGCAACACCGGGGAGCTGTTTTTT,CASSSGNTGELFF
TRBJ1-4,.,TRBV19,.,TGTGCCAGTAGTACGGGAACCGTCCATGAAAAACTGTTTTTT,CASSTGTVHEKLFF
TRBJ2-7,few,TRBV15,TRBD1,TGTGCCACCAGCAGAGACAAATGGACAGGGGGTGCTCTGAGCTCCTACGAGCAGTACTTC,CATSRDKWTGGALSSYEQYF
TRBJ2-7,.,TRBV7-6,.,TGTGCCAGCAGCTTAGCGTTGGGAGAGCAGTACTTC,CASSLALGEQYF
TRBJ2-5,.,TRBV29-1,.,TGCAGCGTTGTAGGGGGAGGGGTGGAAGAGACCCAGTACTTC,CSVVGGGVEETQYF
TRBJ2-7,.,TRBV14,TRBD2,TGTGCCAGCAGCCAAACGGGACTAGCGGGAGGCCAGCAGTACTTC,CASSQTGLAGGQQYF
TRBJ2-7,.,TRBV9,TRBD2,TGTGCCAGCAGCGTAGCGTCCGGGGGGTCCTACGAGCAGTACTTC,CASSVASGGSYEQYF
TRBJ2-7,few,TRBV28,.,TGTGCCACCAAATCCCGGACATATATCTTC,CATKSRTYIF
TRBJ2-3,once,TRBV11-2,TRBD2,TGTGCCAGCAGCTACCTACTAGCGGGAGTGACAGATACGCAGTATTTT,CASSYLLAGVTDTQYF
TRBJ2-7,.,TRBV2,TRBD1,TGTGCCAGCAGCCAACAGGGGGAGAACTACGAGCAGTACTTC,CASSQQGENYEQYF
TRBJ2-1,.,TRBV28,TRBD2,TGTGCCAGCAGTTTAGCAGGGACTAGAAACAATGAGCAGTTCTTC,CASSLAGTRNNEQFF
TRBJ2-7,.,TRBV11-2,.,TGTGCCAGCAGTAATAGCGGAGAGCAGTACTTC,CASSNSGEQYF
TRBJ1-5,.,TRBV19,TRBD1,TGTGCCAGTAGTACCACAGGGGCCAGCAATCAGCCCCAGCATTTT,CASSTTGASNQPQHF
TRBJ2-1,once,TRBV2,TRBD2,TGTGCCAGCAGTTTCGGACTAGCGGGACGGGAAGATGAGCAGTTCTTC,CASSFGLAGREDEQFF
TRBJ2-1,.,TRBV2,TRBD1,TGTGCCAGCAGTATGACAGGGAGCTCCTACAATGAGCAGTTCTTC,CASSMTGSSYNEQFF
TRBJ1-3,.,TRBV15,.,TGTGCCACCAGCAGAGATCCTGGAGGCTCTGGAAACACCATATATTTT,CATSRDPGGSGNTIYF
TRBJ2-7,.,TRBV4-1,TRBD1,TGCGCCAGCAGCCTTTCCCGGGACAGCATTTACGAGCAGTACTTC,CASSLSRDSIYEQYF
TRBJ1-1,.,TRBV7-9,.,TGTGCCAGCAGGCCTGCGGGGAAGGACACTGAAGCTTTCTTT,CASRPAGKDTEAFF
TRBJ2-3,.,TRBV28,.,TGTGCCAGCAGTTCCCCAGGGAGAGATACGCAGTATTTT,CASSSPGRDTQYF
TRBJ2-6,once,TRBV7-8,TRBD1,TGTGCCAGCAGCTTGAGACAGGGCACTGGGGCCAACGTCCTGACTTTC,CASSLRQGTGANVLTF
TRBJ1-1,.,TRBV6-6,.,TGTGCCAGCAGTTACTCTGCAGGGGACACTGAAGCTTTCTTT,CASSYSAGDTEAFF
TRBJ1-2,once,TRBV19,TRBD1,TGTGCCAGTAGTATAGATGGCTCGGGCAGGGGGAATGGCTACACCTTC,CASSIDGSGRGNGYTF
TRBJ2-1,.,TRBV27,.,TGTGCCAGCTCGCGAAGGGGGGGGCGATCCTACAATGAGCAGTTCTTC,CASSRRGGRSYNEQFF
TRBJ2-2,.,TRBV5-1,TRBD1,TGCGCCAGCCAAAAATCGACAGGGGGCCGGGTCACCGGGGAGCTGTTTTTT,CASQKSTGGRVTGELFF
TRBJ2-2,.,TRBV11-3,.,TGTGCCAGCAGCTATGCTACCTACACCGGGGAGCTGTTTTTT,CASSYATYTGELFF
TRBJ2-1,few,TRBV2,TRBD2,TGTGCCAGCCGTCTAGAAACTAGCGGGAACGAGCAGTTCTTC,CASRLETSGNEQFF
TRBJ1-6,.,TRBV30,.,TGTGCCTGGATCGGAGGCTCCTATAATTCACCCCTCCACTTT,CAWIGGSYNSPLHF
TRBJ1-4,.,TRBV7-2,.,TGTGCCAGCAGCTTACAGACAGACCCTAATGAAAAACTGTTTTTT,CASSLQTDPNEKLFF
TRBJ2-3,.,TRBV4-2,TRBD2,TGTGCCAGCAGCTTGGACCTAGCGGGAGGGCCTCGCCCGCAGTATTTT,CASSLDLAGGPRPQYF
TRBJ2-7,.,TRBV5-1,.,TGCGCCAGCAGCTTGTCAGGAAACGGGAGAGCCAAACAGTACTTC,CASSLSGNGRAKQYF
TRBJ2-3,.,TRBV10-3,.,TGTGCCATCAGTGGCCCGAGGTGGTTAGGCACAGATACGCAGTATTTT,CAISGPRWLGTDTQYF
TRBJ2-7,.,TRBV25-1,.,TGTGCCAGCAGTGGACAGAACTACGAGCAGTACTTC,CASSGQNYEQYF
TRBJ1-3,.,TRBV28,.,TGTGCCAGCAGCAGATCTGGAAACACCATATATTTT,CASSRSGNTIYF
TRBJ2-7,.,TRBV7-9,.,TGTGCCAGCAGCTTAGCGGCAGGGGAGGGCGAGCAGTACTTC,CASSLAAGEGEQYF
TRBJ2-5,.,TRBV18,TRBD2,TGTGCCAGCTCACCAAGGTTAGCGGGAGGCCACGTTCAAGAGACCCAGTACTTC,CASSPRLAGGHVQETQYF
TRBJ2-7,once,TRBV6-1,.,TGTGCCAGCAGTGGGAGTTCGCCCAAGTACGAGCAGTACTTC,CASSGSSPKYEQYF
TRBJ2-7,.,TRBV5-6,.,TGTGCCAGCAGCTTGTATACAGGGTCGCACGAGCAGTACTTC,CASSLYTGSHEQYF
TRBJ2-1,.,TRBV21-1,.,TGTGCCAGCAGCAATGAGCTAGGCCAATACAATGAGCAGTTCTTC,CASSNELGQYNEQFF
TRBJ1-1,.,TRBV9,.,TGTGCCAGCAGCGTAGGGGGCAGAGAAGCTTTCTTT,CASSVGGREAFF
TRBJ2-1,.,TRBV5-1,TRBD2,TGCGCCAGCAGGGCGGGAGCGAATGAGCAGTTCTTC,CASRAGANEQFF
TRBJ1-5,.,TRBV27,.,TGTGCCAGCAGTGTTTTAGGCAATCAGCCCCAGCATTTT,CASSVLGNQPQHF
TRBJ1-2,.,TRBV28,TRBD1,TGTGCCAGCAGTATAACTGGGACAGGGAGTAACTATGGCTACACCTTC,CASSITGTGSNYGYTF
TRBJ1-4,once,TRBV28,.,TGTGCCAGCAGTCCCCCGCGGCGGGCAACTAATGAAAAACTGTTTTTT,CASSPPRRATNEKLFF
TRBJ2-7,.,TRBV4-2,TRBD2,TGTGCCAGCAGCCAAACCCTAGCGGGAGGCGAGCAGTACTTC,CASSQTLAGGEQYF
TRBJ2-7,few,TRBV10-3,.,TGTGCCATCAGTGTCGGTTACGAGCAGTACTTC,CAISVGYEQYF
TRBJ2-2,few,TRBV5-4,TRBD2,TGTGCCAGCAGCCCCTCCCGGGGGAGGGAAACCGGGGAGCTGTTTTTT,CASSPSRGRETGELFF
TRBJ2-1,.,TRBV20-1,.,TGCAGTGCTAGAGTAAGGAATGAGCAGTTCTTC,CSARVRNEQFF
TRBJ1-2,few,TRBV5-1,TRBD1,TGCGCCAGCAGCCGGACAGGGGAAGAGGGTGGCTACACCTTC,CASSRTGEEGGYTF
TRBJ2-1,.,TRBV21-1,.,TGTGCCAGAAGCCACGTTGGACAGCCCTCCTACAATGAGCAGTTCTTC,CARSHVGQPSYNEQFF
TRBJ1-2,few,TRBV5-1,.,TGCGCCAGCAGCTTAGCAGGGGACTATGGCTACACCTTC,CASSLAGDYGYTF
TRBJ2-1,.,TRBV7-2,TRBD2,TGTGCCAGCAGCTTAGTGGCGGGAGGTCACAATGAGCAGTTCTTC,CASSLVAGGHNEQFF
TRBJ1-2,few,TRBV21-1,.,TGTGCCAGCAGCATGACAATCCAGACAGGGGGGGAGAGGTTCTATGGCTACACCTTC,CASSMTIQTGGERFYGYTF
TRBJ2-3,.,TRBV19,.,TGTGCCAGTAGTATGGACAGCCAACCGCAGTATTTT,CASSMDSQPQYF
TRBJ1-1,.,TRBV7-2,TRBD1,TGTGCCAGCAGCCCGGCAGGGGGACAGGGGCTCGAAGCTTTCTTT,CASSPAGGQGLEAFF